This T cell receptor beta chain came from a study of vaccination effects on CD4 cells after COVID-19. Study-wide background: Vaccination of participants consisted of two doses of either the BNT162b2 or mRNA-1273 vaccine.

Peptide-pool stimulation followed by sequencing identified expanded antigen-specific CD4+ clonotypes in the ViraFEST assay. The culture ran for less than 12 days, and then CD4+ T cells were isolated. Nobody among the vaccine recipients had prior SARS-CoV-2 infection (nucleocapsid antibodies were negative). Peptides at roughly 9.2 ug/ml and IL-2 at about 10 IU/ml were added to about 2 million PBMC per well. A half-medium replacement with IL-2 medium was carried out on days 3 and 7. Sequencing used immunoSEQ multiplex PCR; TCRdb keeps in-frame clones, though not all of them. Of roughly 42,000 clones in the sample, 77% were seen once. As for this clone: Its antigen is still unknown.

CDR1 MGHRA and CDR2 YSYEKL come from the germline V gene. This CDR3 has 17 residues. V shed 3 bases, J shed 0 bases, and the junction held 8 bases outside the gene matches. Notes on the study in general: After vaccination, at late timepoints, clones induced by infection and by vaccine contracted markedly.

The TCR comes from a human donor who received a COVID-19 vaccine. Specimen: CD4+ T cells from PBMCs cultured with HCoV-NL63 spike peptides, collected before COVID-19 vaccination. The chain joins TRBV4-1 to TRBJ2-3, with TRBD2 matching over 8 bases. The CDR3 loop reads CASSHAIAGISTDTQYF. The CDR3 coding sequence is TGCGCCAGCAGCCACGCCATAGCGGGGATAAGCACAGATACGCAGTATTTT.